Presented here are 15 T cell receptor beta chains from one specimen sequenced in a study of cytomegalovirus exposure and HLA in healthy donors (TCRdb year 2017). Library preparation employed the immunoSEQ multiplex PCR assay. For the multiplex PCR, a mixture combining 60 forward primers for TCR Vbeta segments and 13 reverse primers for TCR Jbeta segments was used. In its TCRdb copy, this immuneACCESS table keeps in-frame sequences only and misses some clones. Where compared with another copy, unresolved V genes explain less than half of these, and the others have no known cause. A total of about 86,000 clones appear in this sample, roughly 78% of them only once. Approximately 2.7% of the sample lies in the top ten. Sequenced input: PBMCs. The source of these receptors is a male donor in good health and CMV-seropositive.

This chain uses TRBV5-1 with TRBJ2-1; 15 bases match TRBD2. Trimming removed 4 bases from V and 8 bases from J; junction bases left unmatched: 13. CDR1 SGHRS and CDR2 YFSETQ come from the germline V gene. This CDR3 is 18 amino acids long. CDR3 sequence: CASSPGLAGGGDTDEQFF. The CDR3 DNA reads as TGCGCCAGCAGCCCGGGACTAGCGGGAGGTGGGGATACGGATGAGCAGTTCTTC.

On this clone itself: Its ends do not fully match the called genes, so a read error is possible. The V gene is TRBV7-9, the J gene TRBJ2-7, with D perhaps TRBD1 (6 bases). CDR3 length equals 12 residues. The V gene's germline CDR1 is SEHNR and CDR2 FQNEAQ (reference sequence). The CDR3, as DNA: TGTTCCAGCAGCTTAGCGTCACAGGGGCAGTACTTC. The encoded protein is CSSSLASQGQYF.

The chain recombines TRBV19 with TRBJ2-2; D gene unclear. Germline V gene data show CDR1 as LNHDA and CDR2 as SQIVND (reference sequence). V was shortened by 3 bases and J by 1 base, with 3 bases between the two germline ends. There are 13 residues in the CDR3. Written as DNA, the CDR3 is TGTGCCAGTAGTATCGGGAACACCGGGGAGCTGTTTTTT. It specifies CASSIGNTGELFF.

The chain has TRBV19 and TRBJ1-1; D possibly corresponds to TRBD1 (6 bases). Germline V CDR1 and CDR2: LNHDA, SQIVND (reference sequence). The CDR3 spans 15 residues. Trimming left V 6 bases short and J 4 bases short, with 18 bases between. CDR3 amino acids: CASRRGQRRSTEAFF. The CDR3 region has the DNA TGTGCCAGTAGAAGAGGACAGAGACGGAGCACTGAAGCTTTCTTT.

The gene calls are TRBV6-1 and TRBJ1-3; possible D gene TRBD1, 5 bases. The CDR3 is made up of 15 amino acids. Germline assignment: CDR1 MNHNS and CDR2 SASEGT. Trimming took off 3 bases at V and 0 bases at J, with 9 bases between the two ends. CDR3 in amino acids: CASSEGPHSGNTIYF. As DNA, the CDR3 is TGTGCCAGCAGTGAGGGGCCTCACTCTGGAAACACCATATATTTT.

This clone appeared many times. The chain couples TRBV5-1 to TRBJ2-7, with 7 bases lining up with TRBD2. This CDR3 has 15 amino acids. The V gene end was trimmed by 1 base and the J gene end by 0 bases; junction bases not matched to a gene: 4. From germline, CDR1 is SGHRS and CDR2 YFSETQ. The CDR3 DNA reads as TGCGCCAGCAGCTTGTTAGCGGGCGGCTCCTACGAGCAGTACTTC. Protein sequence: CASSLLAGGSYEQYF.

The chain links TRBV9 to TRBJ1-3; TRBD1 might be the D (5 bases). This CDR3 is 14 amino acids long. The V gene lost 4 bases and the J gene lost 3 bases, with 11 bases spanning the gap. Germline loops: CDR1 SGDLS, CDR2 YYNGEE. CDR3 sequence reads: CASSSDRSGNTIYF. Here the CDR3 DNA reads TGTGCCAGCAGCTCCGACAGAAGTGGAAACACCATATATTTT.

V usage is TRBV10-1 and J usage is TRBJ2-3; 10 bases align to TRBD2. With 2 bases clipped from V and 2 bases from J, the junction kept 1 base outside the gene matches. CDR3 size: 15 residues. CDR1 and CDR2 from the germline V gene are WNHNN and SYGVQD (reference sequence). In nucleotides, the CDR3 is TGCGCCAGCAGTGAGCTAGCGGGGGTCACAGATACGCAGTATTTT. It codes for CASSELAGVTDTQYF.

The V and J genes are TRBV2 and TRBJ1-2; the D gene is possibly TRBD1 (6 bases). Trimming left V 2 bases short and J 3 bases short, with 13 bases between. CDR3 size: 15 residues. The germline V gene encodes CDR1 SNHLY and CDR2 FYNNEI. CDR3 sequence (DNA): TGTGCCAGCAGTGAAAAACAGGGCGGCGACTATGGCTACACCTTC. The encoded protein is CASSEKQGGDYGYTF.

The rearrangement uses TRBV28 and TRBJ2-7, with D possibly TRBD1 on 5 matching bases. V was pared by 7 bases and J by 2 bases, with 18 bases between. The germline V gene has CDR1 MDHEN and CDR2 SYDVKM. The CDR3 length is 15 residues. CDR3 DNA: TGTGCCAGCAACCTGTTAGGGGTAGATACCTACGAGCAGTACTTC. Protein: CASNLLGVDTYEQYF.

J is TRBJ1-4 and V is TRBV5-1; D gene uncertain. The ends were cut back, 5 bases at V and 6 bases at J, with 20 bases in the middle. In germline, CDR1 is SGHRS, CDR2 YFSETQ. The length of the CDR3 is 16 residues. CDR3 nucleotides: TGCGCCAGCAGTCGGCTCTCGGGTCCGGGAGATGAAAAACTGTTTTTT. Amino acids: CASSRLSGPGDEKLFF.

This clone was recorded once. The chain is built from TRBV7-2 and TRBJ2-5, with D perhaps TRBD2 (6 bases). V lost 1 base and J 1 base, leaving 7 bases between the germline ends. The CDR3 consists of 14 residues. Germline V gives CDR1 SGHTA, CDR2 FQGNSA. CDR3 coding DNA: TGTGCCAGCAGCTTAGGCGGGACCCAAGAGACCCAGTACTTC. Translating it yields CASSLGGTQETQYF.

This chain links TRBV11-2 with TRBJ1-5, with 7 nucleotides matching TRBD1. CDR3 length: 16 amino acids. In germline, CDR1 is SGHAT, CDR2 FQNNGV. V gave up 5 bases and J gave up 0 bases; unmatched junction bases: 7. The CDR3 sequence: CASSPQGGYSNQPQHF. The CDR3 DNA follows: TGTGCCAGCAGCCCACAAGGGGGCTATAGCAATCAGCCCCAGCATTTT.

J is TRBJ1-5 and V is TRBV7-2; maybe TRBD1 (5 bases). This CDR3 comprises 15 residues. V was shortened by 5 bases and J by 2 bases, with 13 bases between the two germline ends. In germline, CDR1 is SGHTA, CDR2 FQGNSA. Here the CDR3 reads CASSPVSRGNQPQHF. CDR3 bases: TGTGCCAGCAGCCCAGTCTCCAGGGGCAATCAGCCCCAGCATTTT.

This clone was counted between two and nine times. The CDR3 sequence is CASSLFTGNTEAFF. In DNA, the CDR3 is TGTGCCAGCAGCTTGTTTACAGGGAACACTGAAGCTTTCTTT. V usage is TRBV5-6 and J usage is TRBJ1-1; possibly TRBD1 for D (5 bases). The CDR3 length is 14 residues. The V gene's germline CDR1 is SGHDT and CDR2 YYEEEE. Between the trimmed V and J ends, which lost 1 base and 1 base, there was a span of 8 bases.